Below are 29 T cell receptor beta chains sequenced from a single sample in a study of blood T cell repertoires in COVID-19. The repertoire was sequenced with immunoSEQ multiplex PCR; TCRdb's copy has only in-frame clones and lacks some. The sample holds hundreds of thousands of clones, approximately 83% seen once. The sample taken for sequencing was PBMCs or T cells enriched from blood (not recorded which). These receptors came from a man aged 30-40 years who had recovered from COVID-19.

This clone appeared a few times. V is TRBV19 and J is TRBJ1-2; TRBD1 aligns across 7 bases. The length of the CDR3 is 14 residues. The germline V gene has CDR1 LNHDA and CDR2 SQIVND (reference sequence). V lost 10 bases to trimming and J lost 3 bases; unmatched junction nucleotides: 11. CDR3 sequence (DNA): TGTGCCACTATGGGGACAGTTCACGACTATGGCTACACCTTC. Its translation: CATMGTVHDYGYTF. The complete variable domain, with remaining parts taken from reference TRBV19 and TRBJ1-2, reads DGGITQSPKYLFRKEGQNVTLSCEQNLNHDAMYWYRQDPGQGLRLIYYSQIVNDFQKGDIAEGYSVSREKKESFPLTVTSAQKNPTAFYLCATMGTVHDYGYTFGSGTRLTVV.

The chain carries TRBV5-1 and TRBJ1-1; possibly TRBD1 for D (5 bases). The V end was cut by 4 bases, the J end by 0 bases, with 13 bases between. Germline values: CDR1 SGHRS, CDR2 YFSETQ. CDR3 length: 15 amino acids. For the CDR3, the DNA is TGCGCCAGCAGCCCGTCTGGGGCCCTGAACACTGAAGCTTTCTTT. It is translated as CASSPSGALNTEAFF.

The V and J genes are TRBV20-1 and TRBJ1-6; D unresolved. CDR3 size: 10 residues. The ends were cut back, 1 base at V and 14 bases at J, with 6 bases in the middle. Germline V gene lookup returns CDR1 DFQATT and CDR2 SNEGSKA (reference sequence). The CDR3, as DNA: TGCAGTGCTAGAGTTCGGGCCCTCCACTTT. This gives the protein CSARVRALHF.

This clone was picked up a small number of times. The CDR3 spells CASSLYGTSGGELFF. The CDR3 region has the DNA TGTGCCAGCAGCTTATATGGGACTAGCGGCGGGGAGCTGTTTTTT. The chain joins TRBV7-8 to TRBJ2-2, with 11 bases fitting TRBD2. In germline, CDR1 is SGHVS, CDR2 FQNEAQ. The CDR3 length is 15 residues. V shed 2 bases, J shed 7 bases, and the junction held 3 bases outside the gene matches.

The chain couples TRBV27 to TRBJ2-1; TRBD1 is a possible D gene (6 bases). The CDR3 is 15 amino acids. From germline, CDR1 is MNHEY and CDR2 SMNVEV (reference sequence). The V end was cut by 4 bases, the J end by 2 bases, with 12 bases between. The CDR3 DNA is TGTGCCAGCAGTTCCCGGGACAAGGCCTACAATGAGCAGTTCTTC. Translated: CASSSRDKAYNEQFF.

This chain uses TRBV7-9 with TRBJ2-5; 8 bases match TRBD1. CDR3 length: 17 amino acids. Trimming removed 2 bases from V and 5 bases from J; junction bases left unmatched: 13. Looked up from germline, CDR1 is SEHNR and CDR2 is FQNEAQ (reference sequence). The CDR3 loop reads CASSLLQGASGRETQYF. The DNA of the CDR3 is TGTGCCAGCAGCTTACTCCAGGGGGCAAGTGGGAGGGAGACCCAGTACTTC.

The CDR3 DNA follows: TGTGCCAGCAGCCTTCAGACTACGGGGTATGGCTACACCTTC. Its protein product is CASSLQTTGYGYTF. This chain connects TRBV5-5 to TRBJ1-2; D is unclear. The length of the CDR3 is 14 residues. The germline V gene encodes CDR1 SGHKS and CDR2 YYEKEE (reference sequence). The V end was cut by 4 bases, the J end by 5 bases, with 15 bases between. The full variable domain, in which reference TRBV5-5 and TRBJ1-2 provide the parts outside the CDR3, is DAGVTQSPTHLIKTRGQQVTLRCSPISGHKSVSWYQQVLGQGPQFIFQYYEKEERGRGNFPDRFSARQFPNYSSELNVNALLLGDSALYLCASSLQTTGYGYTFGSGTRLTVV.

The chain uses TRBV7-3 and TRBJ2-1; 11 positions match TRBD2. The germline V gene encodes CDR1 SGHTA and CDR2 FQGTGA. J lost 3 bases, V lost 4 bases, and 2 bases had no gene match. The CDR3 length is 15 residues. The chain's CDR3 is CASSSGLAVYNEQFF. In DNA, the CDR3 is TGTGCCAGCAGCTCGGGACTAGCGGTCTACAATGAGCAGTTCTTC.

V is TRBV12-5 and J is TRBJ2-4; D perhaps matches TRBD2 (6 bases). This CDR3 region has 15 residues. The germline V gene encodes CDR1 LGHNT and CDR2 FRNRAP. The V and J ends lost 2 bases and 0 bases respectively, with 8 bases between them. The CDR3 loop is CASGLRGIAKNIQYF. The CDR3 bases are TGTGCTAGTGGTTTGCGGGGGATAGCCAAAAACATTCAGTACTTC. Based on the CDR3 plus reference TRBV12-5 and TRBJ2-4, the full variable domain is DARVTQTPRHKVTEMGQEVTMRCQPILGHNTVFWYRQTMMQGLELLAYFRNRAPLDDSGMPKDRFSAEMPDATLATLKIQPSEPRDSAVYFCASGLRGIAKNIQYFGAGTRLSVL.

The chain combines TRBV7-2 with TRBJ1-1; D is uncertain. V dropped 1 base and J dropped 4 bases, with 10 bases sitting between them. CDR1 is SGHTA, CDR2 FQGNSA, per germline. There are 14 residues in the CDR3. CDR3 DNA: TGTGCCAGCAGCTTAGGAAGGGCGGGCACTGAAGCTTTCTTT. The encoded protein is CASSLGRAGTEAFF.

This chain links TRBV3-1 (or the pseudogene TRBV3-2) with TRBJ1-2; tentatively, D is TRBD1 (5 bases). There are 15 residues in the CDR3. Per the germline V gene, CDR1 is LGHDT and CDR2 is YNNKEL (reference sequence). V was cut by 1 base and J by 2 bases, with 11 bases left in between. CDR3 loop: CASSQAWGGNYGYTF. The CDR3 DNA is TGTGCCAGCAGCCAAGCTTGGGGGGGGAACTATGGCTACACCTTC.

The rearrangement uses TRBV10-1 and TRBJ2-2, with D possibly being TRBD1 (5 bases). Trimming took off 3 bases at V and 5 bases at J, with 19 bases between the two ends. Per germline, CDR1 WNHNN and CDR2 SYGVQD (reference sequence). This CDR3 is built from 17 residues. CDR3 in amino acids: CASSERKGAPRTGELFF. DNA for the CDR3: TGCGCCAGCAGTGAACGTAAAGGGGCCCCGAGAACCGGGGAGCTGTTTTTT.

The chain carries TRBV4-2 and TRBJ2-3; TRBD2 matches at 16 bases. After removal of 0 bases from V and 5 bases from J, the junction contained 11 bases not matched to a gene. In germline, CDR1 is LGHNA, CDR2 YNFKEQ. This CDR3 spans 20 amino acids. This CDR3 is CASSQDPGTSGGGRRDTQYF. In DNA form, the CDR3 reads TGTGCCAGCAGCCAAGATCCCGGGACTAGCGGGGGGGGGCGGAGAGATACGCAGTATTTT.

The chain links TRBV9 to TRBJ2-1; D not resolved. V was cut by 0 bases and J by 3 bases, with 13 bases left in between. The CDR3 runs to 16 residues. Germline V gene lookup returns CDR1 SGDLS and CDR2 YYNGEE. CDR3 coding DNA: TGTGCCAGCAGCGTAGCTCCCCAGGTCGGCTACAATGAGCAGTTCTTC. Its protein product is CASSVAPQVGYNEQFF.

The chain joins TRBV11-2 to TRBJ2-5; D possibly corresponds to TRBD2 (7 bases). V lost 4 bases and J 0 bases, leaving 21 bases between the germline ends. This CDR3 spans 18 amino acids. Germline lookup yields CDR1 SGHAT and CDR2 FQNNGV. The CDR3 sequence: CASSYQRGGKLYQETQYF. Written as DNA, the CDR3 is TGTGCCAGCAGCTATCAGAGGGGGGGAAAATTGTACCAAGAGACCCAGTACTTC.

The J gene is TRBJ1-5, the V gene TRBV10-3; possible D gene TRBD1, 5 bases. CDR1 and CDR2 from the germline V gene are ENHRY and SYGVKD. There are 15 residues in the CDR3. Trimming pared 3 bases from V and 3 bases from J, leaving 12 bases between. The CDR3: CAISDSSGHNQPQHF. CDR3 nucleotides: TGTGCCATCAGTGATAGCTCAGGGCACAATCAGCCCCAGCATTTT.

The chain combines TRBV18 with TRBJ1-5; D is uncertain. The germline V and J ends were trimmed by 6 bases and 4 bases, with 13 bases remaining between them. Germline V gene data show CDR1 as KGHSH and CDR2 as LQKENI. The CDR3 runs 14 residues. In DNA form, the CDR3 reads TGTGCCAGCTCCCCAGAGAGAAAGAATCAGCCCCAGCATTTT. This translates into CASSPERKNQPQHF.

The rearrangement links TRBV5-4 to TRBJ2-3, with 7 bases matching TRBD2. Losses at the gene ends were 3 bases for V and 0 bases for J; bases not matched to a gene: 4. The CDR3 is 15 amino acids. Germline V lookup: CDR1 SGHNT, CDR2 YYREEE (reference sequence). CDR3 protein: CASSSGGLSTDTQYF. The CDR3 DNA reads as TGTGCCAGCAGCTCCGGGGGGTTAAGCACAGATACGCAGTATTTT.

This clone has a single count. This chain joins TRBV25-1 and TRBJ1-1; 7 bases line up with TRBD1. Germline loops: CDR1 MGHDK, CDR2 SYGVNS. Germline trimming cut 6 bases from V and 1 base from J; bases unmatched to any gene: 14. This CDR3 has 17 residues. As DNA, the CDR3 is TGTGCCAGCAGAGTAGGATTGACAGGGATATCGAACACTGAAGCTTTCTTT. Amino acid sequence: CASRVGLTGISNTEAFF.

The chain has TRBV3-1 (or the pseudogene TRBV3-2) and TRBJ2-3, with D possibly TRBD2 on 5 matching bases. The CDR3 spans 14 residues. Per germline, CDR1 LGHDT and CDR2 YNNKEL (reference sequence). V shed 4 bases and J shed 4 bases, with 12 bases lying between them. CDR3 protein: CASSPFSGADTQYF. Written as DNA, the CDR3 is TGTGCCAGCAGCCCCTTTTCCGGGGCAGATACGCAGTATTTT.

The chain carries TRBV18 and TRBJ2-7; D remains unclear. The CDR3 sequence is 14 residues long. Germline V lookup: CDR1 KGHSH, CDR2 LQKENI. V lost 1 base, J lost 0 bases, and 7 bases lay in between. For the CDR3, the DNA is TGTGCCAGCTCACCACTAGATCTCTCCTACGAGCAGTACTTC. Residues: CASSPLDLSYEQYF.

The chain's CDR3 is CATRWGPPGTQYF. The CDR3 nucleotides are TGTGCCACCAGGTGGGGCCCGCCCGGTACGCAGTATTTT. This chain connects TRBV28 to TRBJ2-3; perhaps TRBD1 as D (5 bases). Per the germline V gene, CDR1 is MDHEN and CDR2 is SYDVKM. V lost 10 bases, J lost 8 bases, and 19 bases lay in between. The CDR3 covers 13 residues.

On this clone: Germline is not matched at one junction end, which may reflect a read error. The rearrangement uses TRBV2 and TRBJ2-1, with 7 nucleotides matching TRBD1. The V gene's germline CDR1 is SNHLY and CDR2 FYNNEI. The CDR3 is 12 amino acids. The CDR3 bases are TGTGCCACCAGTAGGGGGCTGGATGAGCAGTTCTTC. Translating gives CATSRGLDEQFF. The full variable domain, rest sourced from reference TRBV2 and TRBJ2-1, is EPEVTQTPSHQVTQMGQEVILRCVPISNHLYFYWYRQILGQKVEFLVSFYNNEISEKSEIFDDQFSVERPDGSNFTLKIRSTKLEDSAMYFCATSRGLDEQFFGPGTRLTVL.

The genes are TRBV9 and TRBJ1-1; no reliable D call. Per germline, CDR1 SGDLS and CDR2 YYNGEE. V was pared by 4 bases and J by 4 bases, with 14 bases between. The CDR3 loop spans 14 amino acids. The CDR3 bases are TGTGCCAGCAGCCCGAGCGGCAGGTCCACTGAAGCTTTCTTT. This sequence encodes CASSPSGRSTEAFF.

This chain's CDR3 is CASSLSRTGGAGGNQPQHF. CDR3 coding DNA: TGTGCCAGCAGCTTATCGAGGACAGGGGGCGCGGGTGGCAATCAGCCCCAGCATTTT. V and J are TRBV11-3 and TRBJ1-5; the match to TRBD1 covers 11 bases. There are 19 residues in the CDR3. Trimming removed 2 bases from V and 2 bases from J; junction bases left unmatched: 11. The germline V gene has CDR1 SGHNT and CDR2 YENEEA. The full variable domain, in which reference TRBV11-3 and TRBJ1-5 provide the parts outside the CDR3, is EAGVVQSPRYKIIEKKQPVAFWCNPISGHNTLYWYLQNLGQGPELLIRYENEEAVDDSQLPKDRFSAERLKGVDSTLKIQPAELGDSAVYLCASSLSRTGGAGGNQPQHFGDGTRLSIL.

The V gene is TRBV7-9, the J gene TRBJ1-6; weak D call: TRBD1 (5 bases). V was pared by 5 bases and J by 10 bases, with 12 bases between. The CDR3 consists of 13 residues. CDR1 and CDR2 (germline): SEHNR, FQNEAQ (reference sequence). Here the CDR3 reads CASSADGGSPLHF. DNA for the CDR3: TGTGCCAGCAGCGCAGATGGGGGGTCACCCCTCCACTTT.

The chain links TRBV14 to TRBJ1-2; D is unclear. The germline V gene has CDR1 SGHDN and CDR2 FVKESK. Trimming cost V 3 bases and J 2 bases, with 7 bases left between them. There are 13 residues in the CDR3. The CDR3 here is CASSQTHNYGYTF. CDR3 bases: TGTGCCAGCAGCCAGACACACAACTATGGCTACACCTTC.

In DNA form, the CDR3 reads TGTGCCAGCAGCTGGACAGGGTACGAGACCTACGAGCAGTACTTC. Amino acid sequence: CASSWTGYETYEQYF. This chain joins TRBV6-5 and TRBJ2-7; 8 nucleotides match TRBD1. Germline trimming cut 6 bases from V and 2 bases from J; bases unmatched to any gene: 9. The germline CDR1 and CDR2 sequences are MNHEY and SVGAGI. This CDR3 has 15 amino acids.

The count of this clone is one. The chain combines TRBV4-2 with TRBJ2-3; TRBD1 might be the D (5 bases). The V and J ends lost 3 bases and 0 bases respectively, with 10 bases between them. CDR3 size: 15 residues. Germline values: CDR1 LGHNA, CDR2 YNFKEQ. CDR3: CASSHDRTSTDTQYF. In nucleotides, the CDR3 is TGTGCCAGCAGCCACGACAGAACTAGCACAGATACGCAGTATTTT.